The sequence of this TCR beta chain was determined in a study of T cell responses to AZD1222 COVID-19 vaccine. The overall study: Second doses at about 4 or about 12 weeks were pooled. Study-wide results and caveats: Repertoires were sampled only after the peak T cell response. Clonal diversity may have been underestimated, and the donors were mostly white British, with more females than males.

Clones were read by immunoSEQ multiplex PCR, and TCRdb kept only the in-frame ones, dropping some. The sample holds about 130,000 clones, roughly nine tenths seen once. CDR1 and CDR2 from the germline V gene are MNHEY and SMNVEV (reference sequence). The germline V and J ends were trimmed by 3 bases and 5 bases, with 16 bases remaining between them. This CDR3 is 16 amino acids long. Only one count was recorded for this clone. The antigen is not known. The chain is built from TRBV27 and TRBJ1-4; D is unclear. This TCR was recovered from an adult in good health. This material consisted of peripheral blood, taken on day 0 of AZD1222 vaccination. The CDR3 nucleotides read TGTGCCAGCAGTTTTCAAACCGGGCGCCTCAATGAAAAACTGTTTTTT. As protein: CASSFQTGRLNEKLFF.